This T cell receptor (beta chain) derives from a study of T-cell memory formation after mild COVID-19. It was 5'RACE with constant-segment primers that produced the TCR alpha and TCR beta cDNA libraries, which carried sample barcodes and UMIs. A single record per CDR3 protein comes from TCRdb applying MiXCR to the 5' RACE reads. The table shows 110,000 or so distinct CDR3 sequences, with over 15% occurring only once. Study-level results: Day 15 to 85 contracting clones showed balanced CD4/CD8; day 15 to 37 expanders favored CD4+.

As to this clonotype: Its antigen is not known.

Germline CDR1 is DFQATT and CDR2 is SNEGSKA (reference sequence). CDR3 length: 12 residues. Deletions cut 4 bases from V and 0 bases from J, with 6 bases between. This sequence was found in a man aged 18 to 35 who had mild COVID-19 (a few samples of this study predate the infection). Cell type and time point are not known. Sequencing used PBMCs or a T cell subset sorted from them (not recorded which). This chain links TRBV20-1 with TRBJ1-2; D gene ambiguous. The CDR3 spells CSANTANYGYTF. The CDR3 DNA is TGCAGTGCTAACACAGCTAACTATGGCTACACCTTC.